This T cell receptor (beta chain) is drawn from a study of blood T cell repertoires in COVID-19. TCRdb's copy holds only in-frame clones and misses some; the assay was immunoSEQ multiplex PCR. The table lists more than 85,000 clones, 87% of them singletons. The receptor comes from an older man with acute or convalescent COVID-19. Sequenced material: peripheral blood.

In DNA form, the CDR3 reads TGCGCCAGCAGCTTGACCCTCAGCTCCTATAATTCACCCCTCCACTTT. Amino acid sequence: CASSLTLSSYNSPLHF. V is TRBV5-1 and J is TRBJ1-6; D gene ambiguous. Deletions cut 1 base from V and 0 bases from J, with 8 bases between. This CDR3 is 16 amino acids long. Germline CDR1 reads SGHRS; CDR2 reads YFSETQ.